Below are 4 T cell receptor beta chains sequenced from a single sample in a study of T cell responses to AZD1222 COVID-19 vaccine. Libraries were prepared by immunoSEQ multiplex PCR; TCRdb keeps only in-frame clonotypes and omits some of them. This repertoire shows 150,000 or so clones, 90% to 95% found once; its top ten account for approximately 1%. The source material was peripheral blood, sampled on day 0 of AZD1222 vaccination. The source is an adult in good health.

The chain uses TRBV5-1 and TRBJ1-2, with D maybe TRBD1 (6 bases). V was clipped by 4 bases and J by 3 bases, with 13 bases between them. The CDR3 is 14 residues long. Germline lookup yields CDR1 SGHRS and CDR2 YFSETQ. The CDR3 DNA reads as TGCGCCAGCAGCCCCGAGGGGGGGTACTATGGCTACACCTTC. This codes for CASSPEGGYYGYTF.

This clone was seen once. This sequence joins TRBV10-3 and TRBJ1-1; D is unclear. The CDR3 has 14 amino acids. Germline CDR1 ENHRY, CDR2 SYGVKD. Trimming removed 8 bases from V and 1 base from J, with 14 bases in between. The CDR3 is CAIGSGKGNTEAFF. For the CDR3, the DNA is TGTGCCATCGGATCCGGTAAGGGGAACACTGAAGCTTTCTTT.

The V and J genes are TRBV5-6 and TRBJ1-3, with D unclear. The CDR3 is 17 residues long. With 2 bases removed from V and 1 base from J, the gap between germline ends came to 16 bases. CDR1 SGHDT and CDR2 YYEEEE come from the germline V gene. The DNA for the CDR3 is TGTGCCAGCAGCTTCCTAGCAACATCGCGATCTGGAAACACCATATATTTT. Its protein product is CASSFLATSRSGNTIYF.

DNA of the CDR3: TGTGCCAGCAGTGATCAGGGGTTTCAGCCCCAGCATTTT. Its protein is CASSDQGFQPQHF. The rearrangement uses TRBV25-1 and TRBJ1-5; D may be TRBD1 (6 bases). This CDR3 region has 13 residues. V dropped 3 bases and J dropped 6 bases, with 9 bases sitting between them. From germline, CDR1 is MGHDK and CDR2 SYGVNS.